A selection of T cell receptor beta chains follows, all from one sample in a study of T cell responses to AZD1222 COVID-19 vaccine. Libraries were prepared by immunoSEQ multiplex PCR; TCRdb keeps only in-frame clonotypes and omits some of them. In the table there are roughly 130,000 clones, around 93% of which are singletons. Sequenced material: peripheral blood, taken on day 0 of AZD1222 vaccination. These receptors were taken from an adult in good health. Each CDR3 is given with its conserved first and last residue. A D gene is named only where the DNA matches it firmly. Size values are once, few and many counts, or a class for expanded clones, and some rows have none.

TRBJ1-1 | once | 16 | TRBV4-3 | TRBD1 | TGCGCCAGCAGCCAAGCCCTGGGACAGATGAACACTGAAGCTTTCTTT | CASSQALGQMNTEAFF
TRBJ2-7 | NA | 15 | TRBV3-1/TRBV3-2 | TRBD2 | TGTGCCGTAAGTGACCTAACTAGCGGCTGGGGGGAGCAGTACTTC | CAVSDLTSGWGEQYF
TRBJ2-5 | NA | 16 | TRBV7-3 | TRBD1 | TGTGCCAGCAGCCCCGATGGACAGGCAGGGGAAGAGACCCAGTACTTC | CASSPDGQAGEETQYF
TRBJ1-2 | NA | 15 | TRBV6-5 | NA | TGTGCCAGCAGTAACCCCGGGACCGGGAACTATGGCTACACCTTC | CASSNPGTGNYGYTF
TRBJ1-1 | once | 17 | TRBV6-2/TRBV6-3 | TRBD1 | TGTGCCAGCAGTTACTCGTTGCGGACAGGGGGTTACACTGAAGCTTTCTTT | CASSYSLRTGGYTEAFF
TRBJ2-7 | NA | 13 | TRBV11-2 | NA | TGTGCCAGCAGCCGGGGTGGGGCCTACGAGCAGTACTTC | CASSRGGAYEQYF
TRBJ1-1 | NA | 15 | TRBV9 | TRBD1 | TGTGCCAGCAGCGCGGGACAGGTGAAGTCGACTGAAGCTTTCTTT | CASSAGQVKSTEAFF
TRBJ2-2 | NA | 18 | TRBV11-2 | NA | TGTGCCAGCAGCTTAAATGAGTACAGGGGGAGGGACACCGGGGAGCTGTTTTTT | CASSLNEYRGRDTGELFF
TRBJ1-5 | NA | 14 | TRBV21-1 | NA | TGTGCCAGCAGCAATTCCCAGGGGGGTCAGCCCCAGCATTTT | CASSNSQGGQPQHF
TRBJ2-3 | NA | 15 | TRBV29-1 | NA | TGCAGCGCCGTACCTACAGGGCACGGCACAGATACGCAGTATTTT | CSAVPTGHGTDTQYF
TRBJ1-5 | NA | 13 | TRBV28 | NA | TGTGCCACCGCGGACAATAGCAATCAGCCCCAGCATTTT | CATADNSNQPQHF
TRBJ1-6 | NA | 16 | TRBV6-5 | NA | TGTGCCAGCAGTTACTCGAGACCCACCGGAGGTTCACCCCTCCACTTT | CASSYSRPTGGSPLHF
TRBJ1-2 | NA | 14 | TRBV28 | NA | TGTGCCAGCAGTGGACCGAGAGCTAACTATGGCTACACCTTC | CASSGPRANYGYTF
TRBJ2-3 | NA | 18 | TRBV7-2 | TRBD2 | TGTGCCAGCGCAACCCGAGGGCGGGGGGGCTTTTGGACAGATACGCAGTATTTT | CASATRGRGGFWTDTQYF
TRBJ1-6 | NA | 17 | TRBV5-6 | TRBD1 | TGTGCCAGCAGCCTTGACCCCCGACAGGGCTATAATTCACCCCTCCACTTT | CASSLDPRQGYNSPLHF
TRBJ1-5 | NA | 15 | TRBV4-1 | NA | TGCGCCAGCAGCCAAGATTCCGGAGGGAATCAGCCCCAGCATTTT | CASSQDSGGNQPQHF
TRBJ2-7 | NA | 18 | TRBV4-3 | NA | TGCGCCAGCAGCCAAGACTCCAACCCGACGGCAAGCTCCTACGAGCAGTACTTC | CASSQDSNPTASSYEQYF
TRBJ2-7 | NA | 13 | TRBV11-3 | NA | TGTGCCAGCTCGCCCGGACAGTCCCCCGAGCAGTACTTC | CASSPGQSPEQYF
TRBJ2-5 | NA | 9 | TRBV12-5 | NA | TGTGCTAGTTTCGGGACCCAGTACTTC | CASFGTQYF
TRBJ1-5 | NA | 16 | TRBV19 | NA | TGTGCCAGTAGTATAGGATCACAGGGTGCGGGGCAGCCCCAGCATTTT | CASSIGSQGAGQPQHF
TRBJ1-2 | NA | 16 | TRBV28 | NA | TGTGCCAGCACCGGCGGGGAGGGGGGTGCTTACTATGGCTACACCTTC | CASTGGEGGAYYGYTF
TRBJ1-4 | NA | 15 | TRBV2 | TRBD1 | TGTGCCAGCAGGGGGGGGACAGTCCGAGTTGAAAAACTGTTTTTT | CASRGGTVRVEKLFF
TRBJ2-7 | NA | 12 | TRBV27 | NA | TGTGCCGTAGTGGCAGGGAACTACGAGCAGTACTTC | CAVVAGNYEQYF
TRBJ2-3 | NA | 15 | TRBV10-1 | TRBD2 | TGCGCCAGCAGCGGGAGGTTTCCTAGGGCAGATACGCAGTATTTT | CASSGRFPRADTQYF
TRBJ1-2 | few | 12 | TRBV5-1 | NA | TGCGCCAGCAGGTCCGGGGACTATGGCTACACCTTC | CASRSGDYGYTF
TRBJ1-6 | NA | 17 | TRBV4-1 | NA | TGCGCCAGCAGCCTTAAGGTTCAGGGATATCGGGATTCACCCCTCCACTTT | CASSLKVQGYRDSPLHF
TRBJ2-5 | NA | 15 | TRBV28 | TRBD1 | TGTGCCAGCAGTTCGCCGGGACAGGGCCCCAAGACCCAGTACTTC | CASSSPGQGPKTQYF
TRBJ1-6 | NA | 14 | TRBV28 | TRBD1 | TGTGCCAGCAGACGAGGGACAGGGGAGTCACCCCTCCACTTT | CASRRGTGESPLHF